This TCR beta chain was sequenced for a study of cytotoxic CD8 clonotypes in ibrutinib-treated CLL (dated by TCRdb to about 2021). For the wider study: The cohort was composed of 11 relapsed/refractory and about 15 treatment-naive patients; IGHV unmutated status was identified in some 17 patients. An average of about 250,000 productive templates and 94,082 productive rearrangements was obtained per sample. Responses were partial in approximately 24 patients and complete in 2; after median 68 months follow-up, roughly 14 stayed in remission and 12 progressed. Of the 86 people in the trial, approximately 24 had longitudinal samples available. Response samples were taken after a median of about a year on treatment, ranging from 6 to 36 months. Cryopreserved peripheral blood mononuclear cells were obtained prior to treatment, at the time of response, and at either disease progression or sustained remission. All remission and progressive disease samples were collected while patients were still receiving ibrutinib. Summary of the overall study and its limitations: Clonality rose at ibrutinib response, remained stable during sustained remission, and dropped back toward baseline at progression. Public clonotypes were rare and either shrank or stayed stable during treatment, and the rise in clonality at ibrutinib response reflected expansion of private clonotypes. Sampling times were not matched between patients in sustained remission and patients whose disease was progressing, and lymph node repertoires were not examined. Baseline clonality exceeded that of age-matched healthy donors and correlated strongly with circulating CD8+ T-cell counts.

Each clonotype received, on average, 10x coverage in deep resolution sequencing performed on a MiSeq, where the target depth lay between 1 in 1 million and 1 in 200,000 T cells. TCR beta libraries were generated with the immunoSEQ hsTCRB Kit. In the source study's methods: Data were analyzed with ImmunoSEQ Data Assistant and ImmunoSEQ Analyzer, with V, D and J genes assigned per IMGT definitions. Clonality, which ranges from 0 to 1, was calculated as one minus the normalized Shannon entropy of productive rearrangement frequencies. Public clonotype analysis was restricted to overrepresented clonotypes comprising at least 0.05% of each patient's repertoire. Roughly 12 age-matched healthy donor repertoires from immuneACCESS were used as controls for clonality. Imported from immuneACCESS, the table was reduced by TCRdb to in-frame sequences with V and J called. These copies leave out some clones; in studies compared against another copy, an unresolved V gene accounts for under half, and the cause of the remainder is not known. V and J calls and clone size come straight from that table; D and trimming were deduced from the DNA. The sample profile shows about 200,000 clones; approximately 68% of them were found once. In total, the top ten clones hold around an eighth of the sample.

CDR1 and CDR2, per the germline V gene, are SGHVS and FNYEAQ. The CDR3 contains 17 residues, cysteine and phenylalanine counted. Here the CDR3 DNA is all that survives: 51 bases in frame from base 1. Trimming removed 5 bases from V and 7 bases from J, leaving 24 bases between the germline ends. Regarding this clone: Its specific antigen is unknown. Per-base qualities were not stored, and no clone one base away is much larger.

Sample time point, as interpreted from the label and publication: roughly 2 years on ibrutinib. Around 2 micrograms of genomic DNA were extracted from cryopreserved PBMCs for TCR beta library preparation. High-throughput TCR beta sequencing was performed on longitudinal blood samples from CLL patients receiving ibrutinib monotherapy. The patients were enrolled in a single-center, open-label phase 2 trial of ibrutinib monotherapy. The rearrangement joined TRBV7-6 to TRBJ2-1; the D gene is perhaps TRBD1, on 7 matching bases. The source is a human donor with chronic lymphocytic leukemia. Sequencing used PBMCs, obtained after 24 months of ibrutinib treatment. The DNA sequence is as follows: TGTGCCAGCAGCCTAAATGAAATCCGGGGGACAGTAAATGAGCAGTTCTTC. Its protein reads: CASSLNEIRGTVNEQFF.